The entry below describes one T cell receptor (beta chain). Its antigen remains unknown. This CDR3 has 15 residues. Trimming removed 1 base from V and 8 bases from J; junction bases left unmatched: 4. Germline lookup yields CDR1 LGHNA and CDR2 YNFKEQ. This sample is part of a study of T cell repertoires in cytomegalovirus infection. MiXCR, run by TCRdb on the reads, gives a single entry per CDR3 protein. The data show 750,000 to 900,000 distinct CDR3 sequences, 29% seen once. The receptor comes from a human donor in good health (CMV status not recorded). Some clones in this sample may be carry-over from other donors' samples. The chain recombines TRBV4-2 with TRBJ2-1; 11 bases are shared with TRBD2. This specimen was cultured CD8+ T cells from PBMCs, taken from culture after CMV antigen stimulation. DNA of the CDR3: TGTGCCAGCAGCCAAGTAGCGGGGGGGCCTGATGAGCAGTTCTTC. It is translated as CASSQVAGGPDEQFF.